A single sample gave rise to the 29 T cell receptor beta chains below, sequenced in a study of T and B cells in COVID-19 patients. TRB rearrangements were amplified by multiplex PCR with BIOMED2 TRB-A/B primers. Each CDR3 protein is one row after TCRdb ran MiXCR on the multiplex PCR reads. The sample has several thousand distinct CDR3 sequences; about 27% are singletons. Blood genomic DNA input for TRB amplification was roughly 220-500 ng. Source material: blood. The origin of the receptors is a human donor with active COVID-19.

By its share, this clonotype is medium-sized. The V call is TRBV30, the J call TRBJ1-4; 7 bases are shared with TRBD1. The germline V gene encodes CDR1 GTSNPN and CDR2 SVGIG (reference sequence). Trimming took 5 bases from V and 5 from J; bases not matched to a gene: 11. This CDR3 contains 15 residues. The CDR3 DNA follows: TGTGCCTGGTCTTCGACAGGGACTCCCAATGAAAAACTGTTTTTT. Its translation: CAWSSTGTPNEKLFF.

Details on this clonotype: One end of the junction is discordant with germline, which a read error may explain. V gene TRBV7-6 combines with J gene TRBJ2-6; D remains unclear. CDR1 SGHVS and CDR2 FNYEAQ come from the germline V gene. The CDR3 sequence is 15 residues long. CDR3 nucleotide sequence: TGCGCCAGCAGCTTGAAAGCCACTGGGGCCAACGTCCTGACTTTC. Translation: CASSLKATGANVLTF.

This clonotype is medium-sized in the sample. The V call is TRBV30, the J call TRBJ1-1; D gene unclear. Germline V CDR1 and CDR2: GTSNPN, SVGIG (reference sequence). Trimming pared 1 base from V and 1 base from J, leaving 19 bases between. This CDR3 comprises 17 residues. CDR3: CAWSEEGLGSWNTEAFF. Written as DNA, the CDR3 is TGTGCCTGGAGTGAGGAGGGTTTGGGGTCCTGGAACACTGAAGCTTTCTTT. Looking up the rest from reference TRBV30 and TRBJ1-1 gives the full variable domain: SQTIHQWPATLVQPVGSPLSLECTVEGTSNPNLYWYRQAAGRGLQLLFYSVGIGQISSEVPQNLSASRPQDRQFILSSKKLLLSDSGFYLCAWSEEGLGSWNTEAFFGQGTRLTVV.

This clonotype is deemed medium-sized. V and J are TRBV27 and TRBJ2-3; the D is unclear. Germline-derived CDR1 and CDR2 are MNHEY and SMNVEV (reference sequence). The CDR3 extends over 13 amino acids. V lost 2 bases to trimming and J lost 6 bases, with 9 bases between them. CDR3 DNA: TGTGCCAGCAGTTTAGGGGTAGGCGATACGCAGTATTTT. It codes for CASSLGVGDTQYF.

This clonotype occurred a few times. The chain is built from TRBV7-2 and TRBJ1-3, with D unresolved. This CDR3 has 14 amino acids. Trimming removed 4 bases at V and 4 bases at J, with 11 bases between. Germline CDR1 SGHTA, CDR2 FQGNSA. The CDR3 DNA reads as TGTGCCAGCAGCTCCCCGAAGGGCGGAAACACCATATATTTT. It yields the protein CASSSPKGGNTIYF.

The chain uses TRBV6-5 and TRBJ1-1; 11 bases match TRBD1. CDR1 MNHEY and CDR2 SVGAGI come from the germline V gene. The CDR3 consists of 15 residues. The V gene end was trimmed by 0 bases and the J gene end by 5 bases; junction bases not matched to a gene: 2. CDR3 nucleotide sequence: TGTGCCAGCAGTTACTCGGGACAGGGGGTAACTGAAGCTTTCTTT. It is translated as CASSYSGQGVTEAFF.

This clonotype counts as medium-sized. The chain carries TRBV12-3 or TRBV12-4 and TRBJ1-2; a possible D gene is TRBD1 (5 bases). This CDR3 contains 15 residues. The V and J ends lost 2 bases and 2 bases respectively, with 12 bases between them. CDR3 nucleotide sequence: TGTGCCAGCAGTTTATCCGGGACTGCCAACTATGGCTACACCTTC. It codes for CASSLSGTANYGYTF.

In the case of this clonotype: Being one base from a much bigger clone, this may be a read error. The gene calls are TRBV18 and TRBJ2-3; D remains unclear. Germline CDR1 KGHSH, CDR2 LQKENI. The CDR3 spans 15 residues. CDR3 in DNA: TGTGCCAGCTCACCAGATACCCGAACCACAGTTACGCAGTATTTT. Protein sequence: CASSPDTRTTVTQYF. Variable domain in full (rest from reference TRBV18 and TRBJ2-3): NAGVMQNPRHLVRRRGQEARLRCSPMKGHSHVYWYRQLPEEGLKFMVYLQKENIIDESGMPKERFSAEFPKEGPSILRIQQVVRGDSAAYFCASSPDTRTTVTQYFGPGTRLTVL.

This clonotype is large by share. This chain uses TRBV29-1 with TRBJ2-3, with a weak D call TRBD1 (6 bases). The CDR3 extends over 12 amino acids. Germline V gives CDR1 SQVTM, CDR2 ANQGSEA. V gave up 6 bases and J gave up 3 bases, with 10 bases separating them. The chain's CDR3 is CSVARGTDTQYF. Here the CDR3 DNA reads TGCAGCGTAGCGAGGGGGACAGATACGCAGTATTTT.

V usage is TRBV6-2 or TRBV6-3 and J usage is TRBJ1-1; 7 bases line up with TRBD1. Germline loops: CDR1 MNHEY, CDR2 SVGEGT. The CDR3 sequence is 14 residues long. The J segment lost 5 bases and the V segment lost 6 bases, leaving 9 bases of the junction unmatched. The CDR3 protein is CASRPTPGGTEAFF. The CDR3 DNA reads TGTGCCAGCAGACCCACTCCAGGGGGTACTGAAGCTTTCTTT.

This clonotype is deemed medium-sized (0.01 to 0.1%). V usage is TRBV6-5 and J usage is TRBJ2-4; 11 bases line up with TRBD2. V was clipped by 5 bases and J by 0 bases; unmatched bases: 9. From germline, CDR1 is MNHEY and CDR2 SVGAGI. This CDR3 is 18 amino acids long. This CDR3 reads CASSKSSGGRLAKNIQYF. The CDR3, as DNA: TGTGCCAGCAGTAAATCTAGCGGGGGGCGCCTAGCCAAAAACATTCAGTACTTC.

This clonotype is labeled medium-sized. The rearrangement joins TRBV6-5 to TRBJ2-7, with 9 bases matching TRBD1. The CDR3 is 15 residues long. V gave up 5 bases and J gave up 2 bases; unmatched junction bases: 7. Per germline, CDR1 MNHEY and CDR2 SVGAGI. CDR3 amino acids: CASSPPGQGTYEQYF. The CDR3 DNA reads as TGTGCCAGCAGTCCACCGGGACAGGGAACCTACGAGCAGTACTTC.

By share, this clonotype counts as medium-sized. This chain joins TRBV19 and TRBJ1-2; tentative D call: TRBD1 (5 bases). V dropped 6 bases and J dropped 2 bases, with 13 bases sitting between them. The length of the CDR3 is 14 residues. The V gene's germline CDR1 is LNHDA and CDR2 SQIVND (reference sequence). Here the CDR3 reads CASRALGGNYGYTF. The CDR3 DNA reads as TGTGCCAGTAGGGCCCTTGGGGGGAACTATGGCTACACCTTC.

This clonotype was seen only a few times. Here the CDR3 reads CASSLTSGGNIQYF. The DNA of the CDR3 is TGTGCCAGCAGTTTAACTAGCGGGGGAAACATTCAGTACTTC. The V and J genes are TRBV12-3 or TRBV12-4 and TRBJ2-4; TRBD2 aligns across 11 bases. With V trimmed by 2 bases and J by 6 bases, 0 bases remained unmatched. The CDR3 totals 14 residues.

Within the sample, this clonotype is medium-sized. The genes are TRBV19 and TRBJ2-5, with 14 bases identical to TRBD2. The CDR3 sequence is 15 residues long. Germline values: CDR1 LNHDA, CDR2 SQIVND (reference sequence). The trim removed 7 bases at V and 4 bases at J, leaving 5 bases unmatched. CDR3 loop: CASTRGTSGGETQYF. CDR3 DNA: TGTGCCAGTACCCGCGGGACTAGCGGGGGAGAGACCCAGTACTTC.

The chain couples TRBV7-9 to TRBJ1-5, with 7 positions matching TRBD1. The CDR3 runs 13 residues. Germline lookup yields CDR1 SEHNR and CDR2 FQNEAQ (reference sequence). The junction had 3 bases not matched to a gene; V was cut back by 5 bases and J by 5 bases. For the CDR3, the DNA is TGTGCCAGCAGCCTCGGGACAGATCAGCCCCAGCATTTT. Its translation: CASSLGTDQPQHF.

This clonotype is termed large. The chain has TRBV29-1 and TRBJ2-2; TRBD1 agrees at 7 bases. Germline values: CDR1 SQVTM, CDR2 ANQGSEA. CDR3 length equals 14 residues. The junction had 5 bases not matched to a gene; V was cut back by 7 bases and J by 0 bases. The CDR3 nucleotides read TGCAGCGCCCGGACAGGAACGAACACCGGGGAGCTGTTTTTT. This gives the protein CSARTGTNTGELFF.

The CDR3 reads CASSHPGRGANEQFF. CDR3 bases: TGTGCCAGCAGTCACCCGGGACGGGGGGCTAATGAGCAGTTCTTC. This chain connects TRBV4-2 to TRBJ2-1; D is possibly TRBD2 (7 bases). Trimming shortened V by 6 bases and J by 7 bases, and 19 bases separated the two germline ends. Germline-derived CDR1 and CDR2 are LGHNA and YNFKEQ. The CDR3 sequence is 15 residues long.

This chain joins TRBV5-1 and TRBJ2-1; TRBD2 agrees at 11 bases. The CDR3 is 15 amino acids. The germline V gene encodes CDR1 SGHRS and CDR2 YFSETQ. Unmatched junction bases numbered 5, after V lost 4 bases and J lost 5 bases. The DNA for the CDR3 is TGCGCCAGCAGCAAGACTAGCGGGGCCAACAATGAGCAGTTCTTC. Protein: CASSKTSGANNEQFF.

This clonotype occurred a few times. The CDR3 is CASSQARQGNGYTF. The DNA for the CDR3 is TGTGCCAGCAGCCAAGCCCGGCAGGGGAACGGCTACACCTTC. V usage is TRBV14 and J usage is TRBJ1-2, with a possible D match to TRBD1 (6 bases). CDR1 is SGHDN and CDR2 is FVKESK in the germline V gene. V was clipped by 1 base and J by 8 bases, with 14 bases between them. The length of the CDR3 is 14 residues.

J is TRBJ2-2 and V is TRBV7-2; maybe TRBD1 (7 bases). Germline loops: CDR1 SGHTA, CDR2 FQGNSA. The CDR3 is made up of 16 amino acids. With 6 bases removed from V and 0 bases from J, the gap between germline ends came to 14 bases. The CDR3 loop is CASRRDSLANTGELFF. The CDR3 bases are TGTGCCAGCAGGCGGGACAGCCTCGCGAACACCGGGGAGCTGTTTTTT.

By frequency in the sample, this clonotype is medium-sized. This chain links TRBV18 with TRBJ1-2, with 7 bases identical to TRBD1. With 2 bases clipped from V and 8 bases from J, the junction kept 5 bases outside the gene matches. CDR1 KGHSH and CDR2 LQKENI come from the germline V gene. The CDR3 has 13 residues. The CDR3 DNA follows: TGTGCCAGCTCACCATTAAGGGGGCAAGGCTACACCTTC. Amino acid sequence: CASSPLRGQGYTF.

This clonotype was counted between two and nine times. This chain connects TRBV15 to TRBJ1-5, with TRBD1 matching 9 bases. Germline V CDR1 and CDR2: LNHNV, YYDKDF (reference sequence). J was trimmed by 11 bases and V by 1 base; bases with no gene match: 12. The CDR3 spans 16 residues. Here the CDR3 reads CATSRAGTGSTLAQHF. DNA for the CDR3: TGTGCCACCAGCAGAGCCGGGACAGGGTCAACCTTGGCCCAGCATTTT.

This clonotype was counted only a few times. The rearrangement uses TRBV6-2 or TRBV6-3 and TRBJ1-6; D perhaps matches TRBD1 (6 bases). The CDR3 covers 13 residues. V was pared by 5 bases and J by 9 bases, with 11 bases between. CDR1 is MNHEY, CDR2 SVGEGT, per germline. The CDR3 sequence is CASSNPGVSPLHF. In nucleotides, the CDR3 is TGTGCCAGCAGTAATCCAGGGGTTTCACCCCTCCACTTT.

By proportion, this clonotype is medium-sized. The chain combines TRBV18 with TRBJ2-5; 8 bases align to TRBD2. Trimming at V came to 3 bases and at J to 3 bases, leaving 21 bases not matched to a gene. CDR1 and CDR2 from the germline V gene are KGHSH and LQKENI. The CDR3 covers 20 residues. CDR3 nucleotide sequence: TGTGCCAGCTCACCGACTTATGGCGGGGGGCCAACCTCAAACAAAGAGACCCAGTACTTC. It yields the protein CASSPTYGGGPTSNKETQYF.

By proportion, this clonotype is medium-sized. This chain connects TRBV7-9 to TRBJ1-4; D gene ambiguous. Between the trimmed V and J ends, which lost 7 bases and 13 bases, there was a span of 19 bases. This CDR3 has 13 amino acids. The V gene's germline CDR1 is SEHNR and CDR2 FQNEAQ (reference sequence). The CDR3, as DNA: TGTGCCAGCACACATAACGCCCGAAATAGACTGTTTTTT. Amino acid sequence: CASTHNARNRLFF.

This clonotype has a handful of counts. The J gene is TRBJ1-1, the V gene TRBV6-6; no firm D call. V lost 4 bases and J 0 bases, leaving 12 bases between the germline ends. The CDR3 consists of 15 residues. Germline loops: CDR1 MNHNY, CDR2 SVGAGI (reference sequence). The CDR3 DNA sequence: TGTGCCAGCAGTTGGGCAGTTGGGGTGAACACTGAAGCTTTCTTT. This codes for CASSWAVGVNTEAFF.

This chain connects TRBV7-2 to TRBJ1-5; D uncertain. The CDR3 length is 16 residues. The germline gives CDR1 SGHTA, CDR2 FQGNSA. The V and J ends lost 2 bases and 2 bases respectively, with 13 bases between them. The CDR3 protein is CASSLNGGWGNQPQHF. CDR3 DNA sequence: TGTGCCAGCAGCTTAAACGGAGGGTGGGGCAATCAGCCCCAGCATTTT.

This clonotype was picked up a small number of times. The J gene is TRBJ1-1, the V gene TRBV7-9, with D perhaps TRBD1 (5 bases). Per germline, CDR1 SEHNR and CDR2 FQNEAQ (reference sequence). The CDR3 totals 12 residues. Trimming cost V 1 base and J 7 bases, with 7 bases left between them. CDR3 bases: TGTGCCAGCAGCTTAGATGGGGGTGAAGCTTTCTTT. Its translation: CASSLDGGEAFF.